A single sample gave rise to the 18 T cell receptor beta chains below, sequenced in a study of blood T cell repertoires in COVID-19. Method: immunoSEQ multiplex PCR; TCRdb's copy keeps in-frame clones and lacks some. The profile shows 250,000 to 300,000 clones, under 90% of them singletons. Sequencing used peripheral blood. The receptors derive from a middle-aged man with acute or convalescent COVID-19.

This chain joins TRBV5-8 and TRBJ1-2; no definite D call. The CDR3 totals 13 residues. CDR1 is SGHTS and CDR2 is YDEGEE in the germline V gene. V was cut by 3 bases and J by 0 bases, with 6 bases left in between. The CDR3 reads CASSSSTNYGYTF. The CDR3 nucleotides are TGTGCCAGCAGCTCGAGCACTAACTATGGCTACACCTTC.

This rearrangement joins TRBV3-1 (or the pseudogene TRBV3-2) to TRBJ1-2; TRBD1 aligns across 7 bases. This CDR3 spans 16 amino acids. Per the germline V gene, CDR1 is LGHDT and CDR2 is YNNKEL (reference sequence). V gave up 1 base and J gave up 7 bases; unmatched junction bases: 12. The DNA for the CDR3 is TGTGCCAGCAGCCAAGTGGTTGCGGGACAGAAGGGTGGCTACACCTTC. This encodes CASSQVVAGQKGGYTF.

The chain joins TRBV30 to TRBJ1-4; D possibly corresponds to TRBD1 (6 bases). CDR3 length equals 15 residues. The V end was cut by 3 bases, the J end by 1 base, with 12 bases between. Germline CDR1 is GTSNPN and CDR2 is SVGIG (reference sequence). CDR3 sequence: CAWRTNRVTNEKLFF. The DNA of the CDR3 is TGTGCCTGGAGGACTAACAGGGTAACTAATGAAAAACTGTTTTTT.

The chain has TRBV7-3 and TRBJ2-1, with 8 bases lining up with TRBD1. Germline CDR1 is SGHTA and CDR2 is FQGTGA. Losses at the gene ends were 5 bases for V and 6 bases for J; bases not matched to a gene: 18. The CDR3 contains 18 residues. The CDR3: CASSAEWTGLGWGNEQFF. DNA of the CDR3: TGTGCCAGCAGCGCGGAGTGGACAGGGTTGGGGTGGGGCAATGAGCAGTTCTTC. The full variable domain, its missing parts supplied by reference TRBV7-3 and TRBJ2-1, is GAGVSQTPSNKVTEKGKYVELRCDPISGHTALYWYRQSLGQGPEFLIYFQGTGAADDSGLPNDRFFAVRPEGSVSTLKIQRTERGDSAVYLCASSAEWTGLGWGNEQFFGPGTRLTVL.

The chain joins TRBV10-2 to TRBJ2-7, with 7 bases identical to TRBD2. The CDR3 contains 11 residues. Germline V gives CDR1 WSHSY, CDR2 SAAADI. V shed 8 bases and J 4 bases; nucleotides not matched to a gene: 2. CDR3 in amino acids: CASGEGYEQYF. The CDR3 DNA sequence: TGCGCCAGCGGGGAGGGGTACGAGCAGTACTTC.

This clone has only one observation. The rearrangement joins TRBV5-5 to TRBJ1-4; D is perhaps TRBD1 (6 bases). This CDR3 is 15 amino acids long. V dropped 4 bases and J dropped 1 base, with 11 bases sitting between them. Looked up from germline, CDR1 is SGHKS and CDR2 is YYEKEE (reference sequence). The chain's CDR3 is CASSNRVVTNEKLFF. The CDR3 DNA sequence: TGTGCCAGCAGCAACAGGGTCGTAACTAATGAAAAACTGTTTTTT. The full variable domain, completed using reference TRBV5-5 and TRBJ1-4, is DAGVTQSPTHLIKTRGQQVTLRCSPISGHKSVSWYQQVLGQGPQFIFQYYEKEERGRGNFPDRFSARQFPNYSSELNVNALLLGDSALYLCASSNRVVTNEKLFFGSGTQLSVL.

The genes are TRBV5-8 and TRBJ2-5, with 8 positions matching TRBD2. The CDR3 extends over 14 amino acids. Germline V gene sequence: CDR1 SGHTS, CDR2 YDEGEE. V shed 4 bases and J 5 bases; nucleotides not matched to a gene: 7. Here the CDR3 reads CASSQSGGEETQYF. The CDR3, as DNA: TGTGCCAGCAGCCAGAGCGGGGGTGAGGAGACCCAGTACTTC.

The chain combines TRBV9 with TRBJ2-7; maybe TRBD1 (5 bases). The V end lost 4 bases, the J end lost 6 bases, and 17 bases lay between the germline ends. Germline V CDR1 and CDR2: SGDLS, YYNGEE. The CDR3 runs to 14 residues. Written as DNA, the CDR3 is TGTGCCAGCAGCTTAGAGCAGGGAAACTCCGAGCAGTACTTC. This gives the protein CASSLEQGNSEQYF.

This chain joins TRBV7-9 and TRBJ2-5, with 7 bases fitting TRBD1. Germline CDR1 and CDR2: SEHNR and FQNEAQ (reference sequence). CDR3 size: 15 residues. Trimming at V came to 5 bases and at J to 5 bases, leaving 11 bases not matched to a gene. CDR3 DNA sequence: TGTGCCAGCAGCACGGACAGGCGAATTTCCGAGACCCAGTACTTC. Translation: CASSTDRRISETQYF. The entire variable domain, with the rest obtained from reference TRBV7-9 and TRBJ2-5, is as follows: DTGVSQNPRHKITKRGQNVTFRCDPISEHNRLYWYRQTLGQGPEFLTYFQNEAQLEKSRLLSDRFSAERPKGSFSTLEIQRTEQGDSAMYLCASSTDRRISETQYFGPGTRLLVL.

This chain joins TRBV5-1 and TRBJ2-7; a weak D match, TRBD1 (6 bases). The V gene's germline CDR1 is SGHRS and CDR2 YFSETQ. V lost 5 bases, J lost 2 bases, and 14 bases lay in between. The CDR3 extends over 14 amino acids. The DNA for the CDR3 is TGCGCCAGCAGACCCGGGACAAACGCCTACGAGCAGTACTTC. This codes for CASRPGTNAYEQYF.

This clone came up a few times. The gene calls are TRBV5-5 and TRBJ2-3, with a possible D match to TRBD1 (6 bases). Germline V gives CDR1 SGHKS, CDR2 YYEKEE (reference sequence). Trimming shortened V by 4 bases and J by 4 bases, and 13 bases separated the two germline ends. CDR3 length: 14 residues. CDR3 amino acids: CASSGRQASDTQYF. The DNA of the CDR3 is TGTGCCAGCAGCGGACGACAGGCGTCAGATACGCAGTATTTT.

This clone appeared a single time. As DNA, the CDR3 is TGTGCCAGCAGCGCCCCACGAGGGTCCAATGAGCAGTTCTTC. This translates into CASSAPRGSNEQFF. The chain carries TRBV7-6 and TRBJ2-1, with D perhaps matching TRBD2 (5 bases). This CDR3 is built from 14 residues. The V end was cut by 5 bases, the J end by 6 bases, with 14 bases between. Germline CDR1 reads SGHVS; CDR2 reads FNYEAQ.

The V call is TRBV4-1, the J call TRBJ1-2, with TRBD1 matching over 9 bases. J gave up 4 bases and V 5 bases, and 5 bases lay outside the gene matches. The germline CDR1 and CDR2 sequences are MGHRA and YSYEKL. The CDR3 has 14 amino acids. CDR3 residues: CASSEQGASYGYTF. In nucleotides, the CDR3 is TGCGCCAGCAGCGAACAGGGGGCTAGCTATGGCTACACCTTC.

The gene calls are TRBV5-6 and TRBJ1-1, with TRBD1 as a possible D gene (6 bases). The length of the CDR3 is 15 residues. Trimming stripped 4 bases from V and 5 bases from J, with 18 bases between. Germline values: CDR1 SGHDT, CDR2 YYEEEE. The CDR3 sequence: CASSLGPQRGTEAFF. The CDR3 coding sequence is TGTGCCAGCAGCCTTGGACCACAAAGGGGGACTGAAGCTTTCTTT.

The chain couples TRBV7-9 to TRBJ2-5; possibly TRBD1 for D (5 bases). V was trimmed by 5 bases and J by 2 bases, leaving 12 bases between them. CDR1 is SEHNR and CDR2 is FQNEAQ in the germline V gene (reference sequence). The CDR3 runs to 14 residues. The CDR3 spells CASSRTRPQETQYF. As DNA, the CDR3 is TGTGCCAGCAGCAGGACAAGGCCGCAAGAGACCCAGTACTTC.

This sequence joins TRBV11-2 and TRBJ2-3; 7 bases fit TRBD2. Germline loops: CDR1 SGHAT, CDR2 FQNNGV. This CDR3 is built from 16 residues. J lost 2 bases, V lost 5 bases, and 10 bases had no gene match. The DNA of the CDR3 is TGTGCCAGCAGCCCACGTGCTAGCGGCTACACAGATACGCAGTATTTT. Amino acid sequence: CASSPRASGYTDTQYF.

The chain uses TRBV6-4 and TRBJ1-6, with D possibly being TRBD1 (5 bases). V was trimmed by 6 bases and J by 8 bases, leaving 14 bases between them. Looked up from germline, CDR1 is MRHNA and CDR2 is SNTAGT. The length of the CDR3 is 14 residues. CDR3: CASRSKGTDSPLHF. CDR3 nucleotides: TGTGCCAGCAGGTCAAAGGGGACTGATTCACCCCTCCACTTT.

The rearrangement uses TRBV6-5 and TRBJ2-7, with D perhaps matching TRBD1 (6 bases). The germline V gene encodes CDR1 MNHEY and CDR2 SVGAGI. Trimming removed 2 bases at V and 0 bases at J, with 8 bases between. The length of the CDR3 is 14 residues. CDR3 sequence: CASSYNRDSYEQYF. The CDR3 nucleotides are TGTGCCAGCAGTTACAACAGGGACTCCTACGAGCAGTACTTC.